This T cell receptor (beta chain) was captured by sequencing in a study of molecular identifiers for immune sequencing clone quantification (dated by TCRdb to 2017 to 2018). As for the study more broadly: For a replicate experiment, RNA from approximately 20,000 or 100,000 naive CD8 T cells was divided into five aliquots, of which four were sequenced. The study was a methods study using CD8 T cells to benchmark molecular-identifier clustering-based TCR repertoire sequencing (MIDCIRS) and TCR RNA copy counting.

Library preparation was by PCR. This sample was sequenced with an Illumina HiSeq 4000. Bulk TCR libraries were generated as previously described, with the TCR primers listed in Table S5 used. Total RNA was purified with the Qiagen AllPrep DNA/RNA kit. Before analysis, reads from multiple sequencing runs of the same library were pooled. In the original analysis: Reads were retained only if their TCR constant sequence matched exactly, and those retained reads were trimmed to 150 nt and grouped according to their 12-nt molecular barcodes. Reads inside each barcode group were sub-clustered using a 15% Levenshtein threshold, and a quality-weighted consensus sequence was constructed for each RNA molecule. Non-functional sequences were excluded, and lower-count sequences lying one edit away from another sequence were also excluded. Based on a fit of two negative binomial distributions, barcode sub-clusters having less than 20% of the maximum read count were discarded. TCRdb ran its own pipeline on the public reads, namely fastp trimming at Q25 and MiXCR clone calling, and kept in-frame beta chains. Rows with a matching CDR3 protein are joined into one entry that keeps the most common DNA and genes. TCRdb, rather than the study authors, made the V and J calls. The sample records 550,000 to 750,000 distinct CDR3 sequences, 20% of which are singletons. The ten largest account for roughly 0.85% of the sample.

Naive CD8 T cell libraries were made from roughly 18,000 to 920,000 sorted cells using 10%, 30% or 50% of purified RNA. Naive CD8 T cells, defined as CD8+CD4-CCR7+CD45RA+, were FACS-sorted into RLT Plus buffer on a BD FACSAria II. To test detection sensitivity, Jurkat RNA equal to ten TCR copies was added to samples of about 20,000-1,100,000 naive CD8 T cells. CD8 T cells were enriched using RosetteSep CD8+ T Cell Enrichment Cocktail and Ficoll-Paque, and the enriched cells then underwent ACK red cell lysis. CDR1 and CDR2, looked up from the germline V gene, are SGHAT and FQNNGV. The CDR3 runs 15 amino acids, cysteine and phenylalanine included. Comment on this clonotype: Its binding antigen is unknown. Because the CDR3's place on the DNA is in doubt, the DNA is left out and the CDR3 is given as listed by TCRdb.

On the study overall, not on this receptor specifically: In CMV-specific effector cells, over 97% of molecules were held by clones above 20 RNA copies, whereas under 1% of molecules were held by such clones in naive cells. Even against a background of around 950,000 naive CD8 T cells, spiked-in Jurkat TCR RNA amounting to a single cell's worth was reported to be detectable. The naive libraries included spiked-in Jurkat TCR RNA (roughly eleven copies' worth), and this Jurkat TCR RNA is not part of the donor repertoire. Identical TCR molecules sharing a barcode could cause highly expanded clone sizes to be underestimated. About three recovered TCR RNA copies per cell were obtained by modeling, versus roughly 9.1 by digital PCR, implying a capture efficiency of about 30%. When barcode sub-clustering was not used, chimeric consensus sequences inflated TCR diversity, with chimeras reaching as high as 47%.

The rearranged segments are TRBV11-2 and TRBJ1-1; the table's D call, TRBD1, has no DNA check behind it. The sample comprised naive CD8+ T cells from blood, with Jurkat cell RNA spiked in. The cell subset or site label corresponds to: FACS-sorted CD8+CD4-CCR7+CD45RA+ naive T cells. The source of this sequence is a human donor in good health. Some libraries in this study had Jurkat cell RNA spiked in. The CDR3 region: CASSLWGQGAMGTFF.